One sample yielded the 26 T cell receptor beta chains listed below, sequenced in a study of T cells after posttransplantation cyclophosphamide. Control samples came 1 year after myeloablative marrow transplants with methotrexate plus calcineurin inhibitor. The protocol was immunoSEQ multiplex PCR, while the TCRdb copy is restricted to in-frame clones and leaves out a portion. The sample includes some 16,000 clones, approximately 81% of them seen just once. The sequencing used PBMCs, collected after allogeneic stem cell transplant with calcineurin inhibitor and methotrexate. The receptors were gathered from a female patient aged 18-29 years who received an allogeneic stem cell transplant from an unrelated donor, was CMV-positive, and had acute and chronic GVHD. These T cells may partly come from the graft donor.

This clone was found once. The chain employs TRBV7-2 and TRBJ2-7, with D uncertain. The CDR3 is made up of 14 amino acids. With 3 bases removed from V and 0 bases from J, the gap between germline ends came to 9 bases. Germline V gives CDR1 SGHTA, CDR2 FQGNSA. The CDR3 reads CASSFSSHSYEQYF. The CDR3 nucleotides read TGTGCCAGCAGCTTTTCGAGTCACTCCTACGAGCAGTACTTC.

The genes are TRBV5-6 and TRBJ2-7; 7 nucleotides line up with TRBD1. The V segment lost 0 bases and the J segment 5 bases; nucleotides outside the gene matches: 11. The CDR3 covers 16 residues. CDR1 and CDR2 (germline): SGHDT, YYEEEE. CDR3 nucleotide sequence: TGTGCCAGCAGCTTGGCCTTCCGGGACAGTTGGAACGAGCAGTACTTC. Protein: CASSLAFRDSWNEQYF.

The rearrangement links TRBV6-5 to TRBJ2-7; tentatively, D is TRBD1 (6 bases). The CDR3 is made up of 16 amino acids. Germline V CDR1 and CDR2: MNHEY, SVGAGI. V was cut by 0 bases and J by 2 bases, with 14 bases left in between. The CDR3 DNA is TGTGCCAGCAGTTACTCGAGGGCCAGGGGAGCCTACGAGCAGTACTTC. Amino acids: CASSYSRARGAYEQYF.

This chain connects TRBV30 to TRBJ2-1; tentative D call: TRBD2 (5 bases). Looked up from germline, CDR1 is GTSNPN and CDR2 is SVGIG (reference sequence). Trimming removed 2 bases at V and 5 bases at J, with 16 bases between. The CDR3 runs to 15 residues. CDR3: CAWSRDLGSNNEQFF. The DNA of the CDR3 is TGTGCCTGGAGTCGGGATCTAGGCTCAAACAATGAGCAGTTCTTC.

The genes are TRBV19 and TRBJ2-7; 8 nucleotides match TRBD2. The CDR3 extends over 15 amino acids. With 4 bases clipped from V and 0 bases from J, the junction kept 5 bases outside the gene matches. The germline CDR1 and CDR2 sequences are LNHDA and SQIVND (reference sequence). CDR3 bases: TGTGCCAGTAGTAGGGGTAGCGGGAACTCCTACGAGCAGTACTTC. It yields the protein CASSRGSGNSYEQYF.

The count of this clone is one. The chain employs TRBV7-9 and TRBJ2-7; 11 positions match TRBD2. Germline CDR1 SEHNR, CDR2 FQNEAQ (reference sequence). Germline trimming cut 3 bases from V and 5 bases from J; bases unmatched to any gene: 6. This CDR3 has 15 residues. The CDR3 is CASSLLAGGYDEQYF. In DNA form, the CDR3 reads TGTGCCAGCAGCTTGTTAGCGGGAGGGTATGACGAGCAGTACTTC.

The gene calls are TRBV6-6 and TRBJ2-7; D is unclear. V was shortened by 0 bases and J by 0 bases, with 3 bases between the two germline ends. CDR1 and CDR2 from the germline V gene are MNHNY and SVGAGI (reference sequence). The length of the CDR3 is 13 residues. In DNA, the CDR3 is TGTGCCAGCAGTTACTCTTACTCCTACGAGCAGTACTTC. Translating gives CASSYSYSYEQYF.

The gene calls are TRBV11-2 and TRBJ2-5, with TRBD1 matching 9 bases. Germline loops: CDR1 SGHAT, CDR2 FQNNGV. This CDR3 spans 14 amino acids. Unmatched junction bases numbered 2, after V lost 5 bases and J lost 1 base. The CDR3 region is CASSPTGGQETQYF. The CDR3 coding sequence is TGTGCCAGCAGCCCGACAGGGGGCCAAGAGACCCAGTACTTC.

The gene calls are TRBV30 and TRBJ2-1; D is unresolved. The CDR3 covers 15 residues. In germline, CDR1 is GTSNPN, CDR2 SVGIG (reference sequence). The V end was cut by 0 bases, the J end by 0 bases, with 9 bases between. Here the CDR3 reads CAWSVDSSSYNEQFF. In DNA form, the CDR3 reads TGTGCCTGGAGTGTAGACTCCAGCTCCTACAATGAGCAGTTCTTC.

The chain is built from TRBV5-1 and TRBJ1-1; TRBD1 might be the D (5 bases). This CDR3 has 13 amino acids. Trimming took off 0 bases at V and 11 bases at J, with 14 bases between the two ends. Germline assignment: CDR1 SGHRS and CDR2 YFSETQ. The CDR3 DNA reads TGCGCCAGCAGCTTGGTGGGGGAGCGGGAGGCTTTCTTT. Translation gives CASSLVGEREAFF.

The J gene is TRBJ2-4, the V gene TRBV7-2; 8 bases are shared with TRBD2. Trimming at V came to 1 base and at J to 2 bases, leaving 10 bases not matched to a gene. The length of the CDR3 is 18 residues. In germline, CDR1 is SGHTA, CDR2 FQGNSA. This chain's CDR3 is CASSLEGQREKPKNIQYF. In nucleotides, the CDR3 is TGTGCCAGCAGCTTAGAGGGCCAGCGGGAGAAACCCAAAAACATTCAGTACTTC.

This chain joins TRBV2 and TRBJ2-7; D might be TRBD1 (5 bases). The CDR3 extends over 16 amino acids. Germline-derived CDR1 and CDR2 are SNHLY and FYNNEI. Trimming removed 4 bases from V and 2 bases from J, with 18 bases in between. The CDR3 DNA sequence: TGTGCCAGCAGTGGTAAAGCAACAGGTGTTACCTACGAGCAGTACTTC. It yields the protein CASSGKATGVTYEQYF.

The J gene is TRBJ2-5, the V gene TRBV27; the match to TRBD2 covers 7 bases. This CDR3 has 14 residues. The V segment lost 4 bases and the J segment 5 bases; nucleotides outside the gene matches: 7. Germline values: CDR1 MNHEY, CDR2 SMNVEV (reference sequence). This CDR3 reads CASSSGEGWETQYF. CDR3 bases: TGTGCCAGCAGTTCCGGGGAGGGGTGGGAGACCCAGTACTTC.

This sequence joins TRBV27 and TRBJ2-7, with D maybe TRBD1 (6 bases). The CDR3 length is 13 residues. V dropped 5 bases and J dropped 4 bases, with 12 bases sitting between them. CDR1 and CDR2 from the germline V gene are MNHEY and SMNVEV (reference sequence). Here the CDR3 reads CASSPGTLYEQYF. DNA for the CDR3: TGTGCCAGCAGTCCCGGGACACTGTACGAGCAGTACTTC.

The chain carries TRBV7-2 and TRBJ2-4; 10 positions agree with TRBD1. This CDR3 region has 14 residues. Germline V gene lookup returns CDR1 SGHTA and CDR2 FQGNSA. V lost 1 base to trimming and J lost 8 bases; unmatched junction nucleotides: 2. CDR3 nucleotide sequence: TGTGCCAGCAGCTTAGGGGACAGGGGACACATTCAGTACTTC. Its translation is CASSLGDRGHIQYF.

The chain has TRBV6-5 and TRBJ1-4, with TRBD1 matching over 7 bases. CDR1 and CDR2 (germline): MNHEY, SVGAGI. This CDR3 has 15 residues. V shed 1 base and J 2 bases; nucleotides not matched to a gene: 1. This CDR3 is CASSYYRGTNEKLFF. In DNA form, the CDR3 reads TGTGCCAGCAGTTACTACAGGGGTACTAATGAAAAACTGTTTTTT.

The rearrangement uses TRBV11-2 and TRBJ2-3; no definite D call. Germline CDR1 and CDR2: SGHAT and FQNNGV. This CDR3 is built from 14 residues. The V end was cut by 1 base, the J end by 1 base, with 6 bases between. In nucleotides, the CDR3 is TGTGCCAGCAGCTTAGGGGCCCGCACAGATACGCAGTATTTT. Protein product: CASSLGARTDTQYF.

V and J are TRBV30 and TRBJ2-7; D may be TRBD1 (6 bases). Germline V CDR1 and CDR2: GTSNPN, SVGIG (reference sequence). Trimming removed 1 base at V and 2 bases at J, with 12 bases between. The CDR3 loop spans 14 amino acids. CDR3 DNA sequence: TGTGCCTGGAGTGGGGGACACCCCACCTACGAGCAGTACTTC. Protein sequence: CAWSGGHPTYEQYF. Drawing the rest from reference TRBV30 and TRBJ2-7, the complete variable domain is SQTIHQWPATLVQPVGSPLSLECTVEGTSNPNLYWYRQAAGRGLQLLFYSVGIGQISSEVPQNLSASRPQDRQFILSSKKLLLSDSGFYLCAWSGGHPTYEQYFGPGTRLTVT.

The CDR3, as DNA: TGTGCCAGTAGTGTGCAGGGCTGGGGTCAGCCCCAGCATTTT. It is translated as CASSVQGWGQPQHF. This chain links TRBV19 with TRBJ1-5; D is possibly TRBD1 (5 bases). CDR3 length equals 14 residues. Trimming shortened V by 5 bases and J by 6 bases, and 14 bases separated the two germline ends. Germline values: CDR1 LNHDA, CDR2 SQIVND (reference sequence). Complete variable domain (other parts from reference TRBV19 and TRBJ1-5): DGGITQSPKYLFRKEGQNVTLSCEQNLNHDAMYWYRQDPGQGLRLIYYSQIVNDFQKGDIAEGYSVSREKKESFPLTVTSAQKNPTAFYLCASSVQGWGQPQHFGDGTRLSIL.

This chain connects TRBV2 to TRBJ2-7; tentative D call: TRBD2 (5 bases). Between the trimmed V and J ends, which lost 6 bases and 5 bases, there was a span of 11 bases. The V gene's germline CDR1 is SNHLY and CDR2 FYNNEI. The CDR3 spans 12 residues. The CDR3 sequence: CASRSEVDEQYF. The CDR3 bases are TGTGCCAGCAGGTCGGAGGTCGACGAGCAGTACTTC.

J is TRBJ2-5 and V is TRBV7-6, with 15 bases identical to TRBD2. The germline V gene encodes CDR1 SGHVS and CDR2 FNYEAQ. This CDR3 comprises 16 residues. The V and J ends lost 4 bases and 5 bases, in that order; junction bases with no gene match: 5. CDR3 in DNA: TGTGCCAGCAGCTCGGGACTAGCGGGAGGATGGGAGACCCAGTACTTC. As protein: CASSSGLAGGWETQYF.

The chain employs TRBV15 and TRBJ2-3, with TRBD2 identical over 11 bases. Unmatched junction bases numbered 13, after V lost 3 bases and J lost 5 bases. Germline lookup yields CDR1 LNHNV and CDR2 YYDKDF (reference sequence). The CDR3 has 18 residues. CDR3 loop: CATSREEVTSGRRDTQYF. CDR3 DNA: TGTGCCACCAGCAGGGAAGAGGTTACTAGCGGGAGAAGAGATACGCAGTATTTT.

The chain is built from TRBV19 and TRBJ1-5; maybe TRBD1 (5 bases). Germline loops: CDR1 LNHDA, CDR2 SQIVND (reference sequence). V lost 4 bases and J lost 0, with 7 bases in between. This CDR3 comprises 14 residues. The CDR3 bases are TGTGCCAGTAGTACCCAGGGTAGCAATCAGCCCCAGCATTTT. Its protein is CASSTQGSNQPQHF.

The rearrangement links TRBV5-4 to TRBJ1-2, with 9 bases fitting TRBD1. The CDR3 is made up of 14 amino acids. V was pared by 3 bases and J by 2 bases, with 2 bases of the junction left unmatched. CDR1 is SGHNT and CDR2 is YYREEE in the germline V gene (reference sequence). DNA of the CDR3: TGTGCCAGCAGCTCCGGGACAGGGAACTATGGCTACACCTTC. Translated, it gives CASSSGTGNYGYTF.

V usage is TRBV19 and J usage is TRBJ2-3; 13 positions match TRBD2. Germline values: CDR1 LNHDA, CDR2 SQIVND (reference sequence). This CDR3 has 15 residues. Losses at the gene ends were 4 bases for V and 6 bases for J; bases not matched to a gene: 4. CDR3 in amino acids: CASSKGLAGRDTQYF. CDR3 DNA: TGTGCCAGTAGTAAGGGACTAGCGGGACGGGATACGCAGTATTTT.

The chain combines TRBV29-1 with TRBJ2-5, with D perhaps TRBD1 (5 bases). The CDR3 length is 13 residues. V was pared by 4 bases and J by 4 bases, with 13 bases between. Germline CDR1 and CDR2: SQVTM and ANQGSEA. The CDR3 spells CSVGRVYLETQYF. Here the CDR3 DNA reads TGCAGCGTTGGCAGGGTGTATCTAGAGACCCAGTACTTC.